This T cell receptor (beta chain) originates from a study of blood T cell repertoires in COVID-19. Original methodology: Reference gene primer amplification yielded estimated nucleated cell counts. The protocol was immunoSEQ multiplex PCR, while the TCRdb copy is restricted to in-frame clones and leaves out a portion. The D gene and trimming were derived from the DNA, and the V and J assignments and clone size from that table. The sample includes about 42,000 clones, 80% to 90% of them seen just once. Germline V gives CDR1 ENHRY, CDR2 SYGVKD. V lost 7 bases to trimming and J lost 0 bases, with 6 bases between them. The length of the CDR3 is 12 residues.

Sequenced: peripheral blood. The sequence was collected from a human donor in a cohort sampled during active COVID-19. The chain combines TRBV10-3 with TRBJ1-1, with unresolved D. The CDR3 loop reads CAIKHLNTEAFF. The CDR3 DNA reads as TGTGCCATCAAACACCTGAACACTGAAGCTTTCTTT.